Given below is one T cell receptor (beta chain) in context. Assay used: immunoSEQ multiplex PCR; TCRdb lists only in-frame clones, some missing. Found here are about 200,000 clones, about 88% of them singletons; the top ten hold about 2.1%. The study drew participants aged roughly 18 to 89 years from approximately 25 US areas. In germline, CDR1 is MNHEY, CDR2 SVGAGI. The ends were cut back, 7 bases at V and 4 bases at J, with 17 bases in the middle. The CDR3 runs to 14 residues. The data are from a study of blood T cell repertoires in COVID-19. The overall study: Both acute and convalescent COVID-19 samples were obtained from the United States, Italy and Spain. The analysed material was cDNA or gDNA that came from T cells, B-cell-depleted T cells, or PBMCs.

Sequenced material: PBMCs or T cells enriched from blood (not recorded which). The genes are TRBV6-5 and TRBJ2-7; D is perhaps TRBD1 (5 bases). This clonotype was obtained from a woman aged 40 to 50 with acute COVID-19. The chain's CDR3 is CASTSLSGIYEQYF. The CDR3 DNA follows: TGTGCCAGCACCTCGCTGTCAGGGATTTACGAGCAGTACTTC.